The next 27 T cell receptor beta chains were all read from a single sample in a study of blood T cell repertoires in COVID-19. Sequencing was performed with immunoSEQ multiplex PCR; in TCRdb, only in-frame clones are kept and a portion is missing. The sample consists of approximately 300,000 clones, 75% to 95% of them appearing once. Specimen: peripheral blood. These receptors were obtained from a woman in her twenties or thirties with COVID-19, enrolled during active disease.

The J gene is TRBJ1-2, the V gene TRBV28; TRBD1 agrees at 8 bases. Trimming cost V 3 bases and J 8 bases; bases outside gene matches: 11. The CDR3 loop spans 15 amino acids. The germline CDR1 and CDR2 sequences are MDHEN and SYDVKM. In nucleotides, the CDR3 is TGTGCCAGCAGTTTTTCGGACAGGGTTATTGAAGGCTACACCTTC. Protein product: CASSFSDRVIEGYTF.

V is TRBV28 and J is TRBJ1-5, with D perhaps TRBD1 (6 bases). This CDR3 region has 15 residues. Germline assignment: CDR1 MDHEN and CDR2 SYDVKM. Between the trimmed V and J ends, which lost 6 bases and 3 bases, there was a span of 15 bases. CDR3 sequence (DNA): TGTGCCAGCAGACCCCAACGGGGGGCCAATCAGCCCCAGCATTTT. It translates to CASRPQRGANQPQHF.

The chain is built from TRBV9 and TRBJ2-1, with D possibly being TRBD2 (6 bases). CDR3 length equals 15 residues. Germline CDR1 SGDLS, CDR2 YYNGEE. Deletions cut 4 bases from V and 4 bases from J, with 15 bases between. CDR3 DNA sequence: TGTGCCAGCAGCCAGGCGGGGAGTACTTACAATGAGCAGTTCTTC. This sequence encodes CASSQAGSTYNEQFF.

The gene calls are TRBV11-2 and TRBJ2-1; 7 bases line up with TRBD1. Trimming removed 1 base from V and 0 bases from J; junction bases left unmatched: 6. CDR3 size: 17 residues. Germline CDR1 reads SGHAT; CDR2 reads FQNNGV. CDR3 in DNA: TGTGCCAGCAGCTTAGGCAGGGCAGGGGGCTCCTACAATGAGCAGTTCTTC. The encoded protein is CASSLGRAGGSYNEQFF.

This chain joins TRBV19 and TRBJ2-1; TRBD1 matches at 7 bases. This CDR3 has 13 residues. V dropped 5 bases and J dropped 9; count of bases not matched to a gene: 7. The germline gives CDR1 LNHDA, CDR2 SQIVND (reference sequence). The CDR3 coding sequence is TGTGCCAGTAGTGGTGACAGGGTCAGTGAGCAGTTCTTC. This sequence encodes CASSGDRVSEQFF.

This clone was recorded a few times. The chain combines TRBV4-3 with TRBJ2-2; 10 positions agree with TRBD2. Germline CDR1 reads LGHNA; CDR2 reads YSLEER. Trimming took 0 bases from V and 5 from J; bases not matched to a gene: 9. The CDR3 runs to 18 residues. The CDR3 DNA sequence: TGCGCCAGCAGCCAAGATCGGCTAGCGGGAGCCCGAACCGGGGAGCTGTTTTTT. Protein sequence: CASSQDRLAGARTGELFF.

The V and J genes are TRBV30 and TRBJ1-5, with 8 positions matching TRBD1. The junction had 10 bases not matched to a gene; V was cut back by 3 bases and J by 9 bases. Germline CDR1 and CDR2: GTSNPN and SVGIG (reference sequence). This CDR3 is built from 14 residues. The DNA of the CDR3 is TGTGCCTGGAGCCCTAACCAGGGGGCGGGGCCCCAGCATTTT. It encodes CAWSPNQGAGPQHF.

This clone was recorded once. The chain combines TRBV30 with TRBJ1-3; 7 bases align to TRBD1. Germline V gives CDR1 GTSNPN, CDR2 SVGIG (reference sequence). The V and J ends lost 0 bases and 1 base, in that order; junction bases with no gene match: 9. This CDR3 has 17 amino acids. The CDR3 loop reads CAWSVPRRTGSGNTIYF. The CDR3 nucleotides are TGTGCCTGGAGTGTACCCCGAAGGACAGGATCTGGAAACACCATATATTTT.

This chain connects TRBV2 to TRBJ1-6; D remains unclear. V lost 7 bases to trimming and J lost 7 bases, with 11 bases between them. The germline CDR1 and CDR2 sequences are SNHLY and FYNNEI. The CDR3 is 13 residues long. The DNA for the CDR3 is TGTGCCAGCACCGGACTGGTCAATTCACCCCTCCACTTT. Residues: CASTGLVNSPLHF.

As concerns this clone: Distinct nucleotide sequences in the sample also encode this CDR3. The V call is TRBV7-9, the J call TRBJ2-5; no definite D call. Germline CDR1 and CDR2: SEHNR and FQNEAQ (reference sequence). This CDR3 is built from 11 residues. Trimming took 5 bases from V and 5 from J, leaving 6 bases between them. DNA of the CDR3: TGTGCCAGCAGCCCTTTGGAGACCCAGTACTTC. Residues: CASSPLETQYF.

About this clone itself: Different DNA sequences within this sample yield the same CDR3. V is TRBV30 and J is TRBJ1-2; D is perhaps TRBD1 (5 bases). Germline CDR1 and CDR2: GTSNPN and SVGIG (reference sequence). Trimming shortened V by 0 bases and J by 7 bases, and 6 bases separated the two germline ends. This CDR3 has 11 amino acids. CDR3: CAWSVGAGYTF. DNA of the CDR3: TGTGCCTGGAGTGTAGGGGCTGGCTACACCTTC.

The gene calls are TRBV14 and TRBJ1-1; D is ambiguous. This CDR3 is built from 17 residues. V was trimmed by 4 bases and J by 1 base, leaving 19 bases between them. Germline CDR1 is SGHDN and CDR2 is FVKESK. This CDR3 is CASSPSGRRSRNTEAFF. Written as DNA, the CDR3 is TGTGCCAGCAGCCCCTCCGGGAGACGCAGTAGGAACACTGAAGCTTTCTTT. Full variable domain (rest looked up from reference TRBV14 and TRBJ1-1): EAGVTQFPSHSVIEKGQTVTLRCDPISGHDNLYWYRRVMGKEIKFLLHFVKESKQDESGMPNNRFLAERTGGTYSTLKVQPAELEDSGVYFCASSPSGRRSRNTEAFFGQGTRLTVV.

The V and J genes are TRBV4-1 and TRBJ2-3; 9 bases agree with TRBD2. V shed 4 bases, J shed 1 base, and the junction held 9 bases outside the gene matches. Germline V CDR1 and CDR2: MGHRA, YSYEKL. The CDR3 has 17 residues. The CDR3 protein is CASSRIYSGSGTDTQYF. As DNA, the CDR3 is TGCGCCAGCAGCCGGATATATAGCGGGAGTGGCACAGATACGCAGTATTTT.

For the CDR3, the DNA is TGTGCCAGTAGTATAGATGCCCCACAGGGAGGGACTCAGCCCCAGCATTTT. It yields the protein CASSIDAPQGGTQPQHF. The chain couples TRBV19 to TRBJ1-5; D perhaps matches TRBD1 (6 bases). The germline gives CDR1 LNHDA, CDR2 SQIVND (reference sequence). This CDR3 is 17 amino acids long. Trimming cost V 0 bases and J 6 bases, with 18 bases left between them. The whole variable domain, filled in from reference TRBV19 and TRBJ1-5, reads DGGITQSPKYLFRKEGQNVTLSCEQNLNHDAMYWYRQDPGQGLRLIYYSQIVNDFQKGDIAEGYSVSREKKESFPLTVTSAQKNPTAFYLCASSIDAPQGGTQPQHFGDGTRLSIL.

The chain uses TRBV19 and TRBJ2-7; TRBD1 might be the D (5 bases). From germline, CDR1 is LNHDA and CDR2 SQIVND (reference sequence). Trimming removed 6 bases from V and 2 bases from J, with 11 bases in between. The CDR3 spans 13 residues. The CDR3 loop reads CASRQEGTYEQYF. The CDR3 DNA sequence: TGTGCCAGTAGACAGGAAGGGACCTACGAGCAGTACTTC.

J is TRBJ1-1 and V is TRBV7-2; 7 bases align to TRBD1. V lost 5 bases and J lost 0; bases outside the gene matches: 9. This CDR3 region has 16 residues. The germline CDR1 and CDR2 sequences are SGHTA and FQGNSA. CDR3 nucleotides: TGTGCCAGCAGCACGATGGGGACAGCGATGAACACTGAAGCTTTCTTT. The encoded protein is CASSTMGTAMNTEAFF.

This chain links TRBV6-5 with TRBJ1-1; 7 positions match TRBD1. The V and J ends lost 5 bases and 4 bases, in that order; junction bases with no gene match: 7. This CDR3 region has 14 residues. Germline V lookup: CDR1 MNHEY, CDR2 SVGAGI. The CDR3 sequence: CASSRYRQGTEAFF. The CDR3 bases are TGTGCCAGCAGTCGCTACCGACAGGGCACTGAAGCTTTCTTT.

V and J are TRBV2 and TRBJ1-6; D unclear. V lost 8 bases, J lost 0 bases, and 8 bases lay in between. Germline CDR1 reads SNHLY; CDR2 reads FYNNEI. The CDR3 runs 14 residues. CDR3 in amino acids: CASRGLSYNSPLHF. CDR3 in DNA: TGTGCCAGCCGCGGGCTCTCCTATAATTCACCCCTCCACTTT.

The CDR3 region is CAYLKGVTEAFF. CDR3 nucleotides: TGTGCCTATCTTAAGGGGGTCACTGAAGCTTTCTTT. This sequence joins TRBV30 and TRBJ1-1; D might be TRBD1 (6 bases). This CDR3 is built from 12 residues. Germline assignment: CDR1 GTSNPN and CDR2 SVGIG (reference sequence). Between the trimmed V and J ends, which lost 7 bases and 4 bases, there was a span of 13 bases.

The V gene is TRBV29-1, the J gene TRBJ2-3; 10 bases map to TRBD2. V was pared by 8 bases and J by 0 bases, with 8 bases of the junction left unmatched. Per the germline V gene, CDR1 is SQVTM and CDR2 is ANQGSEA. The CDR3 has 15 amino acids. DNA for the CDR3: TGCAGCTATAGGCCGACTAGCGGGAGCACAGATACGCAGTATTTT. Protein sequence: CSYRPTSGSTDTQYF.

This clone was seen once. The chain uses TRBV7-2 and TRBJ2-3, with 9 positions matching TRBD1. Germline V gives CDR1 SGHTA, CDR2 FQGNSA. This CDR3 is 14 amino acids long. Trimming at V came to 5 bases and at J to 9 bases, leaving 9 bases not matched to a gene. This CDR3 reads CASSPHGQGKTQYF. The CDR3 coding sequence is TGTGCCAGCAGCCCACACGGACAGGGGAAGACGCAGTATTTT.

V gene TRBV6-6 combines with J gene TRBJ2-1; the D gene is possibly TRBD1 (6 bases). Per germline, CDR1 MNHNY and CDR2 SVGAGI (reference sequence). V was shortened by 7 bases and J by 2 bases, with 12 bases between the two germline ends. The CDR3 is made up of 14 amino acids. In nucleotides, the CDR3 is TGTGCCAGCACCCCGACAGGAGCCTACAATGAGCAGTTCTTC. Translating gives CASTPTGAYNEQFF.

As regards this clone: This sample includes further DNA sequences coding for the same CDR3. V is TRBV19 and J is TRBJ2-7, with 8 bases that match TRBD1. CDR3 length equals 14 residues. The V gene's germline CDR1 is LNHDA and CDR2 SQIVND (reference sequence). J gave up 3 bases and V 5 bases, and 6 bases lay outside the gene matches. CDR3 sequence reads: CASSPGQGGYEQYF. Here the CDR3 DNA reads TGTGCCAGTAGTCCCGGACAGGGTGGCTACGAGCAGTACTTC.

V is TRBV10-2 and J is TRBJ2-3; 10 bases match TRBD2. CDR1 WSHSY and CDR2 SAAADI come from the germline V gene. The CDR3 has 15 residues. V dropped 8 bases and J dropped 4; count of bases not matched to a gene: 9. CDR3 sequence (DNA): TGCGCCAGCGCTGGGGCTAGCGGGAGCCCAGATACGCAGTATTTT. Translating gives CASAGASGSPDTQYF.

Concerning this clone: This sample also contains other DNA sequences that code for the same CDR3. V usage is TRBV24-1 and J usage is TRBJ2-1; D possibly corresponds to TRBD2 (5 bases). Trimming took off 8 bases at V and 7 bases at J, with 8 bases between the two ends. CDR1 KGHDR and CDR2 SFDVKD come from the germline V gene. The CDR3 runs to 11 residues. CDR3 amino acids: CATTSGNEQFF. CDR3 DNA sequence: TGTGCCACCACATCGGGAAATGAGCAGTTCTTC.

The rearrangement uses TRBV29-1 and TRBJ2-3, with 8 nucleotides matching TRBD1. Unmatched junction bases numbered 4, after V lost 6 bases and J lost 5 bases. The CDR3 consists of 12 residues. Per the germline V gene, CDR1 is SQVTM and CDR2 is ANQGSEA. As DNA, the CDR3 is TGCAGCGTAGGACAGGGCCAAGATACGCAGTATTTT. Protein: CSVGQGQDTQYF.

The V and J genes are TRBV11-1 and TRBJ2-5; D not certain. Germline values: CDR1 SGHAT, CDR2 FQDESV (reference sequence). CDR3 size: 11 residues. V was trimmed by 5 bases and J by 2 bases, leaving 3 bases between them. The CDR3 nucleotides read TGTGCCAGCAGCCATCAAGAGACCCAGTACTTC. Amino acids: CASSHQETQYF.